This T cell receptor (beta chain) was documented in a study of blood T cell repertoires in COVID-19. As for the study in general: T cells, B-cell-depleted T cells, or PBMCs provided the cDNA or gDNA that served as material.

Unmatched junction bases numbered 9, after V lost 5 bases and J lost 4 bases. Germline assignment: CDR1 SGHTA and CDR2 FQGNSA. There are 16 residues in the CDR3. Per the authors' pipeline: How many nucleated cells were present was estimated from reference gene primer amplification. Libraries were prepared by immunoSEQ multiplex PCR; TCRdb keeps only in-frame clonotypes and omits some of them. The DNA gave D and trimming, while V, J and clone size come from that table. The repertoire has roughly 120,000 clones, approximately 70% of them found once; the top ten carry about 8.3%. Specimen: peripheral blood. The sequence derives from a woman between 55 and 75 years old with acute or convalescent COVID-19. J is TRBJ1-5 and V is TRBV7-2; the match to TRBD1 covers 9 bases. The CDR3, as DNA: TGTGCCAGCAGCCCGACTGGGACAGGGCAGAATCAGCCCCAGCATTTT. Translating gives CASSPTGTGQNQPQHF.